Following are 17 T cell receptor beta chains from one sample sequenced in a study of blood T cells in healthy people across ages. Through a sample-barcoded 5' primer and a J-beta primer mix, a second PCR was run for about 6 to 12 cycles. TCRdb re-derived calls from the 5' RACE reads in MiXCR, one entry per CDR3 protein. The sample contains some 790,000 distinct CDR3 sequences, about 28% of which appear only once. Sequenced input: blood. Source of these receptors: an elderly woman in good health.

This clonotype showed up many times. The gene calls are TRBV20-1 and TRBJ2-3; D may be TRBD1 (5 bases). Germline-derived CDR1 and CDR2 are DFQATT and SNEGSKA (reference sequence). The CDR3 runs 16 residues. V shed 2 bases and J shed 4 bases, with 19 bases lying between them. The CDR3, as DNA: TGCAGTGCTAGATCGAAGTTTGGTTTGGGGCCAGATACGCAGTATTTT. Translating gives CSARSKFGLGPDTQYF.

This chain joins TRBV7-2 and TRBJ1-3; a weak D match, TRBD1 (5 bases). V dropped 1 base and J dropped 0 bases, with 13 bases sitting between them. CDR3 size: 17 residues. Germline CDR1 and CDR2: SGHTA and FQGNSA. This CDR3 reads CASSLGGRASSGNTIYF. CDR3 sequence (DNA): TGTGCCAGCAGCTTAGGAGGCAGGGCAAGCTCTGGAAACACCATATATTTT.

Many counts were recorded for this clonotype. The CDR3 protein is CASSLDRVNEQFF. The CDR3 DNA reads TGCGCCAGCAGCTTGGACAGGGTCAATGAGCAGTTCTTC. The V and J genes are TRBV5-1 and TRBJ2-1, with TRBD1 as a possible D gene (6 bases). Trimming removed 0 bases at V and 6 bases at J, with 7 bases between. The germline CDR1 and CDR2 sequences are SGHRS and YFSETQ. This CDR3 has 13 amino acids.

The chain has TRBV5-1 and TRBJ2-7; a possible D gene is TRBD2 (6 bases). The germline V gene encodes CDR1 SGHRS and CDR2 YFSETQ. This CDR3 region has 13 residues. The V end lost 1 base, the J end lost 9 bases, and 14 bases lay between the germline ends. The CDR3 loop is CASSLKDCGAQYF. The CDR3 bases are TGCGCCAGCAGCTTGAAGGACTGCGGGGCGCAGTACTTC.

Notes on this clonotype: This could be a read error, since a much larger clone is one nucleotide away. The chain is built from TRBV7-2 and TRBJ2-1; 13 bases agree with TRBD2. Germline CDR1 SGHTA, CDR2 FQGNSA. The CDR3 totals 15 residues. This chain's CDR3 is CASSGGLAGDNEQLF. DNA for the CDR3: TGTGCCAGCAGCGGAGGACTAGCGGGGGACAATGAGCAGCTCTTC.

A remark on this clonotype: Being one base from a much bigger clone, this may be a read error. V and J are TRBV29-1 and TRBJ1-1; D gene uncertain. The CDR3 has 11 residues. Per germline, CDR1 SQVTM and CDR2 ANQGSEA. The CDR3 coding sequence is TGCGCTGTACTTTCGAACACTGAAGCTTTCTTT. This translates into CAVLSNTEAFF. Based on the CDR3 plus reference TRBV29-1 and TRBJ1-1, the full variable domain is SAVISQKPSRDICQRGTSLTIQCQVDSQVTMMFWYRQQPGQSLTLIATANQGSEATYESGFVIDKFPISRPNLTFSTLTVSNMSPEDSSIYLCAVLSNTEAFFGQGTRLTVV.

This clonotype turned up a few times. The chain uses TRBV29-1 and TRBJ2-2; D is ambiguous. Trimming pared 4 bases from V and 2 bases from J, leaving 14 bases between. The V gene's germline CDR1 is SQVTM and CDR2 ANQGSEA. The CDR3 contains 15 residues. CDR3 nucleotides: TGCAGCGTTGTAGATAATCAACCTAACACCGGGGAGCTGTTTTTT. This codes for CSVVDNQPNTGELFF.

This clonotype was seen at least ten times. CDR3 loop: CASSPDSGEQYF. CDR3 in DNA: TGTGCCAGCAGTCCGGACTCGGGTGAGCAGTACTTC. The genes are TRBV12-3 or TRBV12-4 and TRBJ2-7; possible D gene TRBD2, 5 bases. The CDR3 runs 12 residues. V lost 5 bases to trimming and J lost 7 bases, with 12 bases between them.

This clonotype was counted between two and nine times. The CDR3 sequence is CASSPGQGAELKFF. CDR3 in DNA: TGTGCCAGCTCACCGGGACAGGGGGCGGAACTCAAGTTCTTC. The gene calls are TRBV18 and TRBJ2-1; 12 bases agree with TRBD1. Germline CDR1 is KGHSH and CDR2 is LQKENI. J lost 14 bases, V lost 3 bases, and 8 bases had no gene match. The CDR3 is made up of 14 amino acids.

CDR3 in amino acids: CASSRDRGPNNEQFF. DNA for the CDR3: TGTGCCAGTAGTCGGGACAGGGGGCCAAACAATGAGCAGTTCTTC. The chain links TRBV19 to TRBJ2-1; 12 bases are shared with TRBD1. J was trimmed by 5 bases and V by 5 bases; bases with no gene match: 4. The V gene's germline CDR1 is LNHDA and CDR2 SQIVND (reference sequence). The CDR3 contains 15 residues.

At least ten counts were recorded for this clonotype. The rearrangement uses TRBV6-2 or TRBV6-3 and TRBJ2-1; 8 nucleotides match TRBD2. V dropped 0 bases and J dropped 3; count of bases not matched to a gene: 4. Looked up from germline, CDR1 is MNHEY and CDR2 is SVGEGT. CDR3 length: 16 residues. CDR3 in DNA: TGTGCCAGCAGTTACTCGACAGCGGGGGTCTACAATGAGCAGTTCTTC. Amino acid sequence: CASSYSTAGVYNEQFF.

On this clonotype: Since no conserved phenylalanine or tryptophan closes the CDR3, a read error is the likely cause. The chain combines TRBV3-1 with TRBJ2-5, with no clear D. This CDR3 is 13 amino acids long. V was clipped by 1 base and J by 4 bases, with 7 bases between them. Germline loops: CDR1 LGHDT, CDR2 YNNKEL (reference sequence). CDR3 nucleotide sequence: TGTGCCAGCAGCCAAGGAACAGCAGAGACCCAGTACTAC. Protein: CASSQGTAETQYY.

This clonotype was counted once. This may be a read error, as it is one base from a much larger clone. The rearrangement joins TRBV7-2 to TRBJ1-5; TRBD1 aligns across 9 bases. The germline V gene encodes CDR1 SGHTA and CDR2 FQGNSA. This CDR3 contains 14 residues. The chain's CDR3 is CASGFTGGSQPQHF. The CDR3 coding sequence is TGTGCCAGCGGCTTCACAGGGGGCAGTCAGCCCCAGCATTTT.

Concerning this clonotype: A much larger clone differs by one base, so this may be a read error. The genes are TRBV5-1 and TRBJ2-1; TRBD2 matches 9 bases. CDR3 size: 15 residues. Germline V gene lookup returns CDR1 SGHRS and CDR2 YFSETQ. V was clipped by 6 bases and J by 8 bases; unmatched bases: 12. As DNA, the CDR3 is TGCGCCAGCACCAGTGCGGGGACTAGCTCACATGAGCAGTTCTTC. Translated: CASTSAGTSSHEQFF.

Remarks on this clonotype: Given a much more abundant clone one base away, this may be a read error. This chain connects TRBV20-1 to TRBJ2-5, with 13 nucleotides matching TRBD2. The V and J ends lost 3 bases and 11 bases, in that order; junction bases with no gene match: 18. The germline V gene has CDR1 DFQATT and CDR2 SNEGSKA (reference sequence). This CDR3 region has 17 residues. CDR3 residues: CSASTSGGAVTYNEQYF. The CDR3 coding sequence is TGCAGTGCTAGTACTAGCGGGGGGGCGGTAACCTACAATGAGCAGTACTTC.

With respect to this clonotype: This may stem from a read error, because a much larger clone lies one nucleotide away. The chain combines TRBV12-3 or TRBV12-4 with TRBJ1-2, with TRBD1 identical over 7 bases. The CDR3 runs 14 residues. This CDR3 reads CAGSLKEGANGYTF. The CDR3 DNA reads TGTGCCGGCAGTTTGAAGGAGGGGGCAAATGGCTACACCTTC.

This clonotype was detected many times. CDR3 coding DNA: TGCGCCAGCAGCTTGGGAGGGGGGAAAGGGGATGAGCAGTTCTTC. Its translation: CASSLGGGKGDEQFF. The chain carries TRBV5-1 and TRBJ2-1; D assignment may be TRBD1 or TRBD2 (6 bases each). The ends were cut back, 0 bases at V and 8 bases at J, with 15 bases in the middle. The germline gives CDR1 SGHRS, CDR2 YFSETQ. The CDR3 is made up of 15 amino acids.